This TCR beta chain was recorded in a study of regulatory T cells in long-lasting Graves disease. Sequencing libraries for TCR beta were prepared with iRepertoire HTBI primers and Arm-PCR of CDR3 regions. MiXCR, run by TCRdb on the multiplex PCR reads, gives a single entry per CDR3 protein. The table lists hundreds of thousands of distinct CDR3 sequences, about 16% of them singletons, with 25% in the top ten. The time point here: newly diagnosed GD, antithyroid drugs for less than 3 months. PBMCs were the source of the RNA used for TCR sequencing. This clonotype appeared many times. V trimming: 7 bases; J trimming: 7 bases; junction bases outside the gene matches: 7. The CDR3 sequence is 14 residues long. The germline V gene has CDR1 SNHLY and CDR2 FYNNEI. A further study also used this sample, focusing on T cells in Graves' hyperthyroidism and ophthalmopathy.

This receptor was identified in a middle-aged woman with Graves disease. The chain carries TRBV2 and TRBJ2-1; TRBD1 matches at 10 bases. Sequenced here: peripheral blood mononuclear cells (PBMCs), sampled at new diagnosis, from a patient treated with antithyroid drugs. The CDR3 DNA is TGTGCCAGCAAGAGACAGGGGGCAATAAATGAGCAGTTCTTC. It yields the protein CASKRQGAINEQFF. Filled out from reference TRBV2 and TRBJ2-1, the complete variable domain reads EPEVTQTPSHQVTQMGQEVILRCVPISNHLYFYWYRQILGQKVEFLVSFYNNEISEKSEIFDDQFSVERPDGSNFTLKIRSTKLEDSAMYFCASKRQGAINEQFFGPGTRLTVL.